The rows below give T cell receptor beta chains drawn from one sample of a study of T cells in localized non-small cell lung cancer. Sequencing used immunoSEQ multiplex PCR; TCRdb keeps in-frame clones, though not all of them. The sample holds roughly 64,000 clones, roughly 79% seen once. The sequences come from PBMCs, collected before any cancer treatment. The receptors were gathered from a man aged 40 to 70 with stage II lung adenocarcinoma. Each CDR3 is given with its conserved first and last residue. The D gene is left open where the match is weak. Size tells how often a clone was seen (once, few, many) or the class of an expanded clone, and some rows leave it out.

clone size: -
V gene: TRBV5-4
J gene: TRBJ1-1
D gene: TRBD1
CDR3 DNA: TGTGCCAGCAGCTTTGATCCCGGGACAGGGATTGAAGCTTTCTTT
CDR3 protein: CASSFDPGTGIEAFF

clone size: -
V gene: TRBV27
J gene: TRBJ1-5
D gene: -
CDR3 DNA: TGTGCCAGCAGTCCCACGGGTTATAGCAATCAGCCCCAGCATTTT
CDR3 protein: CASSPTGYSNQPQHF

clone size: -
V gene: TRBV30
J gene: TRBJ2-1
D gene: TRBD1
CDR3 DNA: TGTGCCTGGACCGGGGACAGGGGGTTTTACAATGAGCAGTTCTTC
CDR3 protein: CAWTGDRGFYNEQFF

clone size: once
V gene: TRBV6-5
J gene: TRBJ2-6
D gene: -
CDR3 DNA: TGTGCCAGCAGTTTCACACCCCCTGGGGCCAACGTCCTGACTTTC
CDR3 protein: CASSFTPPGANVLTF

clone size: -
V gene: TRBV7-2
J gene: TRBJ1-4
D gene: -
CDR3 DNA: TGTGCCAGCAGCTTAGAGGAAACGAATGAAAAACTGTTTTTT
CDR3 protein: CASSLEETNEKLFF

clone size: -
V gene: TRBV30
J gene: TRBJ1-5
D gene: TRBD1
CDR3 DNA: TGTGCCTGGAGCGAGGGACAGGGGTTTAATCAGCCCCAGCATTTT
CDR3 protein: CAWSEGQGFNQPQHF

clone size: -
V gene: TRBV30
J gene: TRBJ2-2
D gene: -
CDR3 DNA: TGTGCCTGGAGTGACTCATTCGGCGTCACCGGGGAGCTGTTTTTT
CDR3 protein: CAWSDSFGVTGELFF

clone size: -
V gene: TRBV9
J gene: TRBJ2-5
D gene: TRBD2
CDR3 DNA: TGTGCCAGCAGCGTAGGAGCGGGACGTCAAGAGACCCAGTACTTC
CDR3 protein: CASSVGAGRQETQYF

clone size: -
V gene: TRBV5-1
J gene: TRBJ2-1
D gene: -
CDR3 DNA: TGCGCCAGCAGCTTGGGGGCCCAGGGACCCTACAATGAGCAGTTCTTC
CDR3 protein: CASSLGAQGPYNEQFF

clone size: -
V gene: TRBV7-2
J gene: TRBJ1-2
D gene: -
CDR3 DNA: TGTGCCAGCAGTCCTTCCGGAGGGATACGGGATGGCTACACCTTC
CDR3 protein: CASSPSGGIRDGYTF

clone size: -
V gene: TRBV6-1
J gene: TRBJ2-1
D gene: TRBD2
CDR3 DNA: TGTGCCAGCAGATTAGCGGGAGGTCCGGACAATGAGCAGTTCTTC
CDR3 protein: CASRLAGGPDNEQFF

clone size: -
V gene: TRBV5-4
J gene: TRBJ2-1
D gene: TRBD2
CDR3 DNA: TGTGCCAGCAGCGGACCGGGACTAGCGGACAAAAACAATGAGCAGTTCTTC
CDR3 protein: CASSGPGLADKNNEQFF

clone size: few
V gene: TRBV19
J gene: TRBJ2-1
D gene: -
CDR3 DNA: TGTGCCAGTAGCCTTGGATTTGGGCGGGCCCACAATGAGCAGTTCTTC
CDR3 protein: CASSLGFGRAHNEQFF

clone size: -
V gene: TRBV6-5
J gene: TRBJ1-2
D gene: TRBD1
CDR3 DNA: TGTGCCAGCAGTTACAAACAGGGGGCTTTTGGCTACACCTTC
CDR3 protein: CASSYKQGAFGYTF

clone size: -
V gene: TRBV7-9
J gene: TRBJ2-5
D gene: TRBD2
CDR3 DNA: TGTGCCAGCAGCCCCGGGACTAGCAGAGAGACCCAGTACTTC
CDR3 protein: CASSPGTSRETQYF

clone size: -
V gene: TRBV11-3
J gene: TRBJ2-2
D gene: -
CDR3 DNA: TGTGCCGGCGCACTGAACACCGGGGAGCTGTTTTTT
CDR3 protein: CAGALNTGELFF

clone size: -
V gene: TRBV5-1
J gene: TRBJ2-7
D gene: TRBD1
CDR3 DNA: TGCGCCAGCAGCTCGGGACAGGGGGGCGAGCAGTACTTC
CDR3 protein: CASSSGQGGEQYF

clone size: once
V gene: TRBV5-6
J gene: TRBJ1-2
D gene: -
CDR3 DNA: TGTGCCAGCAGCTTGTTTGCCGGGACCAACTATGGCTACACCTTC
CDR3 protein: CASSLFAGTNYGYTF

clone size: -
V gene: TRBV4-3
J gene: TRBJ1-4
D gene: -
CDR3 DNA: TGCGCCAGCAGCCAAGATGGGGGACGGACTGAAAAACTGTTTTTT
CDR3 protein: CASSQDGGRTEKLFF

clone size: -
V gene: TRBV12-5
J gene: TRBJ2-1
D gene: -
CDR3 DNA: TGTGCTAGTGGTTCCGACTTACGGGATCGCAATGAGCAGTTCTTC
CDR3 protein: CASGSDLRDRNEQFF

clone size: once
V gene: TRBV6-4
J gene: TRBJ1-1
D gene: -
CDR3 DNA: TGTGCCAGCAGTGCCCAGGGGAAAACCCCAACCCGGGCTTTCTTT
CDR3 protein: CASSAQGKTPTRAFF

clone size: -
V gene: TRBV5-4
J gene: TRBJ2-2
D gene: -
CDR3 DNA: TGTGCCAGCAGCTTACTCCCTCTGGGGGGGGCGGCGAACACCGGGGAGCTGTTTTTT
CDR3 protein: CASSLLPLGGAANTGELFF

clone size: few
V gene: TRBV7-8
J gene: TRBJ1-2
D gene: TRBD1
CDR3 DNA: TGTGCCAGCAGTCGCCGATCCGGGACAGATGGCTACACCTTC
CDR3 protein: CASSRRSGTDGYTF

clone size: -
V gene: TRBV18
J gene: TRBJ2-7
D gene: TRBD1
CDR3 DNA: TGTGCCAGCTCACCACGACAGGGAAGGGCCTACGAGCAGTACTTC
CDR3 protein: CASSPRQGRAYEQYF

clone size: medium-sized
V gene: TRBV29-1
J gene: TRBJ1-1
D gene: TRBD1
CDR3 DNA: TGCAGCGTTTCCGGACCCCTAACAGGGGGGACTGAAGCTTTCTTT
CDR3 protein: CSVSGPLTGGTEAFF

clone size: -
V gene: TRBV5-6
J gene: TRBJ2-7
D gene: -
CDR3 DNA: TGTGCCAGCACCCCTAATATGGCAAGCTCCTACGAGCAGTACTTC
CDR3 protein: CASTPNMASSYEQYF

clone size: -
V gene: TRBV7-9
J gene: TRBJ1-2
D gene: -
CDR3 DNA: TGTGCCAGCAGCTTACAGGGGTACTATGGCTACACCTTC
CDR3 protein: CASSLQGYYGYTF

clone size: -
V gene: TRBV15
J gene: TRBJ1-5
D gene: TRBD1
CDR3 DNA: TGTGCCACCAGCAGAGCTAGGACAGGGAGCAATCAGCCCCAGCATTTT
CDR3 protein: CATSRARTGSNQPQHF

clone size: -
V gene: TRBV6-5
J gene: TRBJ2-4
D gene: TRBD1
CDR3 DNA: TGTGCCAGCAGTTCCGACAGGGGCTCGGGCATTCAGTACTTC
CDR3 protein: CASSSDRGSGIQYF

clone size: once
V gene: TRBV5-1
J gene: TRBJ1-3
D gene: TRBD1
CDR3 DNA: TGCGCCAGCAGCCCGAGGGGGGACAGGGGAAACACCATATATTTT
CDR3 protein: CASSPRGDRGNTIYF

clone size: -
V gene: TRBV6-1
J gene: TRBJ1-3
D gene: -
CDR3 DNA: TGTGCCAGCAGTGAAAGTAGAGGGGGCTCTGGAAACACCATATATTTT
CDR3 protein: CASSESRGGSGNTIYF

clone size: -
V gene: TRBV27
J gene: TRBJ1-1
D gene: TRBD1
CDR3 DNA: TGTGCCAGCAGTTTGACAGGGGCGGCGAACACTGAAGCTTTCTTT
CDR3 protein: CASSLTGAANTEAFF

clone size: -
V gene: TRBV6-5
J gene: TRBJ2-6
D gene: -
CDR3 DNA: TGTGCCAGCAGTTATTTGAGAGGCAACGTCCTGACTTTC
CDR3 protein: CASSYLRGNVLTF

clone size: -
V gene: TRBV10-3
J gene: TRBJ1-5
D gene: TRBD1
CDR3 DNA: TGTGCCACCAGTGGGGGGACAGGCTACCTTAGCAATCAGCCCCAGCATTTT
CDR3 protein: CATSGGTGYLSNQPQHF

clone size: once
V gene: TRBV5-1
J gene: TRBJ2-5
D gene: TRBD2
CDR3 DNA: TGCGCCAGCAGCTTGGCCAAAACGGCTAGCGGGAGTAGGAGGGAAGAGACCCAGTACTTC
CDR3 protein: CASSLAKTASGSRREETQYF

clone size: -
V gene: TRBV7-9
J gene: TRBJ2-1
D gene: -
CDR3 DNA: TGTGCCAGCAGCTCACTCAGGGGTGGAATTCACAATGAGCAGTTCTTC
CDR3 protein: CASSSLRGGIHNEQFF

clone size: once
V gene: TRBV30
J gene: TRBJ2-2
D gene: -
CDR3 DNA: TGTGCCTGGAATCCGAACACCGGGGAGCTGTTTTTT
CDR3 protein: CAWNPNTGELFF

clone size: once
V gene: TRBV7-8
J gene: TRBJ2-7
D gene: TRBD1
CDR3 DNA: TGTGCCAGCAGCTCGAAACGGGACAGGGAGAACGAGCAGTACTTC
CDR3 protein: CASSSKRDRENEQYF

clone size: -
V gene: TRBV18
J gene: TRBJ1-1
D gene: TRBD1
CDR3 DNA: TGTGCCAGCACACAACCAGGGGGGGTGAACACTGAAGCTTTCTTT
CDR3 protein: CASTQPGGVNTEAFF